This TCR beta chain stems from a study of blood T cell repertoires in COVID-19 (dated by TCRdb to about 2020). Broadly, across the study: Samples from collaborators originated in the United States, Italy and Spain and spanned both the acute and convalescent phases of COVID-19. The repertoires were released in a freely available public database intended as a resource for research on the immune response to SARS-CoV-2. The prospective study material was composed of cDNA or gDNA derived from T cells, B-cell-depleted T cells, or PBMCs. Nearly every sample came with metadata listing a de-identified subject ID, COVID-19 status, age in years and sex. Subjects who had been exposed to COVID-19, were actively infected with it, or had recovered from it provided the deeply sampled blood TCRbeta repertoires that made up the dataset. Where available, HLA class I and class II types were obtained from metadata supplied by the sample provider rather than from assay-based typing. Samples were obtained from the ongoing ImmuneRACE study (first 160 participants) and from 1,000 to 1,500 subjects provided by 6 global collaborators. The paper as a whole reports these results and caveats: The amount of clinical and demographic metadata varied by source and participant and was provided uncurated.

Each collaborating institution followed its own protocols to collect whole blood in K2EDTA tubes. For TCRbeta analysis, collaborator samples were shipped as frozen whole blood, as isolated PBMCs, or as DNA extracted from either sample type. Measured from the cysteine to the phenylalanine, the CDR3 is 14 residues long. The kept DNA is CDR3 alone, 42 bases in frame from the first base. The germline V gene supplies CDR1 MGHDK and CDR2 SYGVNS. This clone has just a few counts. The clone's antigen remains unknown. Compared with germline, one end of the junction differs, possibly owing to a read error. TCRbeta CDR3 regions were amplified from genomic DNA using the immunoSEQ Assay, a bias-controlled multiplex PCR. Per the original workflow: The number of nucleated cells in each sample was estimated by amplification of reference gene primers within the assay. To quantify the absolute abundance of each unique TCRbeta CDR3 rearrangement, sequence reads were collapsed and filtered. For each sample, productive Simpson clonality was calculated as the square root of Simpson's diversity index across productive rearrangements. The table was pulled from immuneACCESS by TCRdb, which kept in-frame rearrangements only. Such tables lose some clones; where checked, under half of the loss comes from unresolved V genes, and the rest has no known cause. That table supplies the V and J calls and clone size; D and trimming were determined from the DNA. Counted in this sample were roughly 62,000 clones; more than 65% of them appeared once. Together, the top ten hold around 25% of the sample.

Recombination connected TRBV25-1 to TRBJ1-1, with no D gene named confidently. Input material: peripheral blood. The clonotype originates from a human donor in a cohort sampled during active COVID-19. The DNA sequence is given as TGTGCCAGCAGTAAATATCGGGGAACCGCTGAAGCTTTCTTT. The resulting protein is CASSKYRGTAEAFF.